This is a list of T cell receptor beta chains from one sample in a study of T cells in Graves' hyperthyroidism and ophthalmopathy. TCRdb re-called the multiplex PCR reads through MiXCR, storing one row per CDR3 protein. The sample includes hundreds of thousands of distinct CDR3 sequences, over 15% of them seen just once. Sequencing was performed on blood. The receptors here all came from a woman under 30 with Graves' hyperthyroidism. The CDR3 runs from the conserved cysteine through the conserved F or W. Fields, in order: V gene, CDR3 protein.

TRBV4-1 | CASSPSSSNEQFF
TRBV20-1 | CSGPIFGLAGAADTQYF
TRBV7-2 | CASSQQDPDEQYF
TRBV19 | CASSMGGVEQFF
TRBV5-1 | CASSLAEDRGTEAFF
TRBV4-2 | CASSQDKTSGDTDTQYF
TRBV6-2/TRBV6-3 | CASSYSRTAYYEQYF
TRBV7-2 | CASSSQRGGLRGTQYF
TRBV5-1 | CASSLVGGGQPLHF
TRBV12-3/TRBV12-4 | CASSPFSTSPLHF
TRBV6-1 | CASSAKPLGWYNEQFF
TRBV5-1 | CASSFGGGSQRREKLFF
TRBV3-1 | CASRRTGGYEQYF
TRBV28 | CASSSRGHNTEAFF
TRBV5-5 | CASSETGTVNEKLFF
TRBV19 | CASSISGDNFYGYTF
TRBV5-1 | CASSLVSGRADTQYF
TRBV28 | CASSSPDSSYGYTF
TRBV28 | CASSFPGKTYEQYF
TRBV12-3/TRBV12-4 | CASSLGTYQETQYF
TRBV20-1 | CSARVGSSYNSPLHF
TRBV30 | CAWSPGQGHSPLHF
TRBV20-1 | CSASKDMRGSPLHF
TRBV24-1 | CATSDSRQGTNTGELFF
TRBV7-2 | CASGFGELFF
TRBV6-1 | CASSLRGQGSYGYTF
TRBV15 | CATSPRPGTVTSGELFF
TRBV30 | CAWNRAPNEKLFF
TRBV29-1 | CSGQSGMNTEAFF
TRBV2 | CASSGPYEQYF
TRBV25-1 | CASRPGWKTRTEAFF
TRBV20-1 | CSARVWGETQYF
TRBV6-2/TRBV6-3 | CASGVDVGTDTQYF
TRBV19 | CASKAQTSTDTQYF
TRBV11-2 | CASSLDRAATNEKLFF
TRBV12-3/TRBV12-4 | CASSRQGLGGYTF
TRBV5-1 | CASSYGTSRNTGELFF
TRBV20-1 | CSARAGLAGSNEQFF
TRBV7-9 | CASSPPFGRGETQYF
TRBV9 | CASSYEPAGEWDEQFF
TRBV2 | CASTIDRANSPLHF
TRBV28 | CASSRIVGSLLYEQYF
TRBV5-8 | CASSLAGHQYQPQHF
TRBV7-6 | CASSSGGAFYNEQFF
TRBV20-1 | CSARPSGIDYNEQFF
TRBV9 | CASSPDREDEQYF
TRBV6-6 | CASSYSAGTEPPLHF
TRBV9 | CASSVVAGAPDTQYF
TRBV7-9 | CASSGRGGPGAFF
TRBV6-1 | CASTQGQDTDTQYF
TRBV20-1 | CSAGTSGSYEQYF
TRBV7-6 | CASSLAGLDGAGELFF
TRBV13 | CASRGSGAEKLFF
TRBV28 | CASSLSTTGLSGANVLTF
TRBV20-1 | CSAPGTSGRARHNEQFF
TRBV6-6 | CASSYSNTDNEQFF
TRBV24-1 | CATSDKYSRSELHTIYF
TRBV12-5 | CASGLVLNTEAFF